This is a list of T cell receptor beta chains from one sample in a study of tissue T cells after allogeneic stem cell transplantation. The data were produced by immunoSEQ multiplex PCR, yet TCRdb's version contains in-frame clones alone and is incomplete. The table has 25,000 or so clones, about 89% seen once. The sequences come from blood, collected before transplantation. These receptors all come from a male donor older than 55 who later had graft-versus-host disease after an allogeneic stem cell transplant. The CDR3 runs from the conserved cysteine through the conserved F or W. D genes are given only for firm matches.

CASSQESGQSIFF | TRBJ1-1 | TRBV3-1/TRBV3-2 | TRBD1
CASSAPTGVYGYTF | TRBJ1-2 | TRBV10-2 | NA
CASRVEPNSYEQYF | TRBJ2-7 | TRBV19 | NA
CASSVDWTGELFF | TRBJ2-2 | TRBV19 | NA
CASSVDNRNTEAFF | TRBJ1-1 | TRBV9 | NA
CASRVASGNQETQYF | TRBJ2-5 | TRBV5-1 | TRBD2
CASSLVSGNSYEQYF | TRBJ2-7 | TRBV5-1 | TRBD2
CASSLSAGANYGYTF | TRBJ1-2 | TRBV5-1 | NA
CASSEDREETQYF | TRBJ2-5 | TRBV5-8 | NA
CASSTGANYEQFF | TRBJ2-1 | TRBV2 | NA
CASQLARGETQYF | TRBJ2-5 | TRBV2 | TRBD2
CASSSGSPRDTQYF | TRBJ2-3 | TRBV5-1 | NA
CASSSQGARTGELFF | TRBJ2-2 | TRBV7-3 | TRBD1
CASSPTGAKNIQYF | TRBJ2-4 | TRBV6-5 | NA
CASSGGIRQPQHF | TRBJ1-5 | TRBV2 | NA
CASSDWGVLEAFF | TRBJ1-1 | TRBV2 | NA
CASTNRQGPLF | TRBJ1-4 | TRBV12-3/TRBV12-4 | TRBD1
CASRQKQGISGNTIYF | TRBJ1-3 | TRBV7-9 | NA
CASSQFRGNQPQHF | TRBJ1-5 | TRBV3-1/TRBV3-2 | NA
CASTTIGQATKYGELFF | TRBJ2-2 | TRBV16 | TRBD1
CASSPWTGEDTEAFF | TRBJ1-1 | TRBV5-6 | TRBD1
CASSLTGEAFF | TRBJ1-1 | TRBV28 | NA
CASSFIGRGETQYF | TRBJ2-5 | TRBV28 | NA
CASSPFSGNTIYF | TRBJ1-3 | TRBV12-3/TRBV12-4 | NA
CASSPGSSGRGEKLFF | TRBJ1-4 | TRBV18 | NA
CASSQEGTGLTDTQYF | TRBJ2-3 | TRBV3-1/TRBV3-2 | TRBD1
CASSYDNSGAFF | TRBJ1-1 | TRBV5-1 | NA
CASSPDRDSYEQYF | TRBJ2-7 | TRBV7-3 | TRBD1
CASSLAQISYEQYF | TRBJ2-7 | TRBV7-9 | NA
CASSLAGPLNEKLFF | TRBJ1-4 | TRBV5-4 | NA
CASSLDHSDTQYF | TRBJ2-3 | TRBV11-3 | NA
CASSPGGRLETQYF | TRBJ2-5 | TRBV28 | TRBD2
CASSAGQGLSHEQYF | TRBJ2-7 | TRBV7-6 | TRBD1
CASSVQGPTNEKLFF | TRBJ1-4 | TRBV5-4 | TRBD1
CAISESGAMNTGELFF | TRBJ2-2 | TRBV10-3 | NA
CASSDGGTNEKLFF | TRBJ1-4 | TRBV6-1 | NA
CATGGIAGSTGELFF | TRBJ2-2 | TRBV24-1 | TRBD2
CASSLSYGYTF | TRBJ1-2 | TRBV12-3/TRBV12-4 | NA
CASLGGGSYTF | TRBJ1-2 | TRBV4-2 | NA
CASSVEAILGTDTQYF | TRBJ2-3 | TRBV9 | NA
CASSYPRATSGTQETQYF | TRBJ2-5 | TRBV6-2/TRBV6-3 | TRBD2
CASSLYGPPEAFF | TRBJ1-1 | TRBV7-9 | NA
CASSKLGTPLHF | TRBJ1-6 | TRBV21-1 | NA